This entry features one TCR beta chain sequence. It has no known antigen specificity. No base quality values were provided; no much bigger clone lies one nucleotide off. TCRbeta CDR3 regions were amplified from genomic DNA using the immunoSEQ Assay, a bias-controlled multiplex PCR. The authors' analysis ran thus. Within the assay, amplification of reference gene primers was used to estimate how many nucleated cells each sample contained. Sequence reads were collapsed and filtered to measure the absolute abundance of every unique TCRbeta CDR3 rearrangement. Productive Simpson clonality was computed per sample as the square root of Simpson's diversity index over productive rearrangements. In TCRdb, the immuneACCESS table is reduced to in-frame sequences with V and J assigned. These tables do not hold every clone; where another copy was compared, an unresolved V gene accounts for under half, and the others remain unexplained. V and J calls and clone size are those listed in that table; D and trimming were worked out from the DNA. For this sample the table gives just under 300,000 clones, of which about 87% were detected only once. About 1.2% of the sample is in the top ten clones.

Its CDR3 holds 15 amino acids, cysteine through phenylalanine. Kept here is only the CDR3 DNA, which spans 45 bases and is read in frame from base 1. For this chain, trimming is 1 base at the V end and 6 bases at the J end, and the number of junction bases without a gene match is 5. The germline V gene (reference sequence) sets CDR1 to LGHDT and CDR2 to YNNKEL. The collaborating institutions used their own protocols to collect whole blood in K2EDTA tubes. Collaborator samples were shipped for TCRbeta analysis as frozen whole blood, isolated PBMCs, or DNA extracted from either sample type. The data stem from a study of blood T cell repertoires in COVID-19 (dated by TCRdb to the early 2020s). Turning to the overall study: The collaborator samples originated in the United States, Italy and Spain and spanned the acute and convalescent phases of COVID-19. The material from the prospective study consisted of cDNA or gDNA derived from T cells, B-cell-depleted T cells, or PBMCs. Deeply sampled blood TCRbeta repertoires from subjects exposed to, actively infected with, or recovered from COVID-19 were included in the dataset. The repertoires were released in a freely available public database intended as a resource for research on the immune response to SARS-CoV-2. The samples were drawn from the first 160 participants of the ongoing ImmuneRACE study and from 1,254 subjects provided by 6 global collaborators. Sample metadata almost always included a de-identified subject ID, COVID-19 status, age in years and sex. Where available, HLA class I and class II types were taken from metadata supplied by the sample provider and were not determined by assay-based typing.

Study-wide findings and limitations: The amount of clinical and demographic metadata varied by source and participant and was provided uncurated.

The origin of this receptor is a man between 65 and 85 years old with acute or convalescent COVID-19. The chain is assembled from TRBV3-1 (or the pseudogene TRBV3-2) and TRBJ1-4, with 7 middle bases fitting TRBD1. The sequenced sample consisted of peripheral blood. The nucleotides read TGTGCCAGCAGCCAAGCTTCCAGGGGGTATGAAAAACTGTTTTTT. Its translation reads: CASSQASRGYEKLFF.